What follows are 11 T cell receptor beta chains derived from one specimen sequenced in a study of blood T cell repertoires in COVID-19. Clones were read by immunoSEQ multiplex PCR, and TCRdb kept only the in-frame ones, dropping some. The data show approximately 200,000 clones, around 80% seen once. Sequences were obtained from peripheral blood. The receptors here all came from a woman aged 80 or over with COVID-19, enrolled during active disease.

The CDR3 here is CASSLPSGGSDTQYF. The CDR3 nucleotides read TGCGCCAGCAGCTTGCCCAGCGGGGGTTCAGATACGCAGTATTTT. This chain links TRBV5-1 with TRBJ2-3; 8 bases match TRBD2. CDR1 and CDR2 (germline): SGHRS, YFSETQ. CDR3 length equals 15 residues. The trim removed 1 base at V and 4 bases at J, leaving 5 bases unmatched.

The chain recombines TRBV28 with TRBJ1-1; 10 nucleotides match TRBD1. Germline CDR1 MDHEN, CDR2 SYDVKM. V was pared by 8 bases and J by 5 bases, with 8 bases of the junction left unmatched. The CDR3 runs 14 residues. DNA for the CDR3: TGTGCCAGCGCCTCGGGACAGGGGATGACTGAAGCTTTCTTT. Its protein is CASASGQGMTEAFF.

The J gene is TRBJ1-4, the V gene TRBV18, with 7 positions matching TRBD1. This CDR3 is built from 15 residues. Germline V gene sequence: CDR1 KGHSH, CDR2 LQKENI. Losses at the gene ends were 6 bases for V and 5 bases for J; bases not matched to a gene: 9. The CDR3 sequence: CASSLGTANNEKLFF. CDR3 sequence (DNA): TGTGCCAGCTCTTTAGGGACAGCCAACAATGAAAAACTGTTTTTT.

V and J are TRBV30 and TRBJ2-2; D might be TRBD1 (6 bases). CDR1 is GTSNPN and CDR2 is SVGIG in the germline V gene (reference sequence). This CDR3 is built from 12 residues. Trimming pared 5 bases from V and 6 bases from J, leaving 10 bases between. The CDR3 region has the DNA TGTGCCTGGGGAGCAGGGGCCGGGGAGCTGTTTTTT. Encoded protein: CAWGAGAGELFF.

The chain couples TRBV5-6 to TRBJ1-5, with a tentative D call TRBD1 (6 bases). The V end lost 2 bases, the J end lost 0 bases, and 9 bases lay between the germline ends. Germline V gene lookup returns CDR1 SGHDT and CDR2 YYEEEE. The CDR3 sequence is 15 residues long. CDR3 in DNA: TGTGCCAGCAGCTTAAACAGGGATAGCAATCAGCCCCAGCATTTT. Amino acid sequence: CASSLNRDSNQPQHF.

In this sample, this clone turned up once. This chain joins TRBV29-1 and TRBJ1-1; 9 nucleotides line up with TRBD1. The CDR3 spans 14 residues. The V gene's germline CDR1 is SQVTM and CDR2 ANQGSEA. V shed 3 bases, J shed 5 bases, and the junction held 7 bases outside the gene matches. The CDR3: CSVDLGQGWTEAFF. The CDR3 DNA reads TGCAGCGTTGATTTAGGACAGGGGTGGACTGAAGCTTTCTTT.

The CDR3 DNA sequence: TGTGCCACCAGCAGAGATGCTCAGGGGAACACTGAAGCTTTCTTT. It is translated as CATSRDAQGNTEAFF. V and J are TRBV15 and TRBJ1-1, with TRBD1 as a possible D gene (5 bases). The V end was cut by 0 bases, the J end by 1 base, with 9 bases between. The CDR3 contains 15 residues. CDR1 is LNHNV, CDR2 YYDKDF, per germline (reference sequence).

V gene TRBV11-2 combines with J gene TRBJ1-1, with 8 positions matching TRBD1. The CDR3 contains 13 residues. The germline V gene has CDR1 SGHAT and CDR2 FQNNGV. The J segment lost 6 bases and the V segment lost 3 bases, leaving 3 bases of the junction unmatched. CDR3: CASSFQGAAEAFF. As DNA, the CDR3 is TGTGCCAGCAGCTTCCAGGGGGCCGCTGAAGCTTTCTTT.

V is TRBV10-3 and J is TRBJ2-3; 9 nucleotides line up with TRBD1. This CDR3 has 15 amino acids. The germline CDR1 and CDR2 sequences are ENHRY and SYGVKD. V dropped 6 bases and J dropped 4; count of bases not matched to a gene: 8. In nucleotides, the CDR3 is TGTGCCATCAGCCCCATACAGGGGGCCTCAGATACGCAGTATTTT. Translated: CAISPIQGASDTQYF.

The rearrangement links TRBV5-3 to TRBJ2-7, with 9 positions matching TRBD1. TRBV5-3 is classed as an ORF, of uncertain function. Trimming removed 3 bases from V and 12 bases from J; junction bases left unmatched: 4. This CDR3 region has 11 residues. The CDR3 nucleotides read TGTGCCAGAAGCTCCGACAGGGGGTGGTACTTC. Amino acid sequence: CARSSDRGWYF.

Here the CDR3 reads CASSLGAGGHTF. The CDR3 nucleotides are TGCGCCAGCAGCTTAGGCGCAGGGGGACACACCTTC. V and J are TRBV5-1 and TRBJ1-2, with 7 bases identical to TRBD1. The V gene's germline CDR1 is SGHRS and CDR2 YFSETQ. The V and J ends lost 2 bases and 12 bases, in that order; junction bases with no gene match: 7. The CDR3 contains 12 residues.